The 6 T cell receptor beta chains in this list originate from one sample, sequenced in a study of molecular identifiers for immune sequencing clone quantification. Each CDR3 protein is one row after TCRdb ran MiXCR on the PCR reads. The sample records 35,000 to 45,000 distinct CDR3 sequences, about a fifth being singletons. Specimen: naive CD8+ T cells from blood, with Jurkat cell RNA spiked in. Subset of the sample: FACS-sorted CD8+CD4-CCR7+CD45RA+ naive T cells. Receptors were obtained from a human donor in good health. Some libraries in this study had Jurkat cell RNA spiked in.

This clonotype was detected ten times or more. The chain combines TRBV7-9 with TRBJ2-5; no firm D call. This CDR3 spans 13 amino acids. Germline loops: CDR1 SEHNR, CDR2 FQNEAQ (reference sequence). Trimming shortened V by 4 bases and J by 2 bases, and 8 bases separated the two germline ends. CDR3 coding DNA: TGTGCCAGCAGCTCGACGGTACAAGAGACCCAGTACTTC. Its translation is CASSSTVQETQYF. The entire variable domain, with the rest obtained from reference TRBV7-9 and TRBJ2-5, is as follows: DTGVSQNPRHKITKRGQNVTFRCDPISEHNRLYWYRQTLGQGPEFLTYFQNEAQLEKSRLLSDRFSAERPKGSFSTLEIQRTEQGDSAMYLCASSSTVQETQYFGPGTRLLVL.

The table lists this clonotype with many counts. The V and J genes are TRBV11-2 and TRBJ2-5; 7 bases map to TRBD2. The CDR3 has 14 residues. Germline trimming cut 1 base from V and 4 bases from J; bases unmatched to any gene: 3. Per the germline V gene, CDR1 is SGHAT and CDR2 is FQNNGV. The CDR3 DNA sequence: TGTGCCAGCAGCTTAGTCGCTAGCGGAGAGACCCAGTACTTC. Its translation is CASSLVASGETQYF.

The genes are TRBV7-6 and TRBJ2-3; 10 positions agree with TRBD2. After removal of 2 bases from V and 2 bases from J, the junction contained 1 base not matched to a gene. The V gene's germline CDR1 is SGHVS and CDR2 FNYEAQ. The CDR3 runs to 15 residues. CDR3 region: CASSLTSGVTDTQYF. CDR3 DNA: TGTGCCAGCAGCTTAACTAGCGGGGTCACAGATACGCAGTATTTT.

This clonotype was detected ten times or more. The CDR3 nucleotides read TGTGCCTGGGCAAACGGGGCCAGCACTACCTACGAGCAGTACTTC. Translation: CAWANGASTTYEQYF. The V gene is TRBV30, the J gene TRBJ2-7; D possibly matches TRBD1 or TRBD2 (5 bases each). Germline V gene sequence: CDR1 GTSNPN, CDR2 SVGIG (reference sequence). The CDR3 runs 15 residues. V was trimmed by 5 bases and J by 2 bases, leaving 19 bases between them.

This clonotype occurred many times. The gene calls are TRBV5-4 and TRBJ1-1; tentative D call: TRBD1 (5 bases). Germline V gives CDR1 SGHNT, CDR2 YYREEE (reference sequence). Trimming shortened V by 2 bases and J by 3 bases, and 11 bases separated the two germline ends. The CDR3 spans 14 residues. The CDR3, as DNA: TGTGCCAGCAGCTTCCGGGGGGGTCACACTGAAGCTTTCTTT. Translating it yields CASSFRGGHTEAFF.

This clonotype was found many times. The V gene is TRBV2, the J gene TRBJ1-2; 7 nucleotides match TRBD1. Losses at the gene ends were 5 bases for V and 8 bases for J; bases not matched to a gene: 11. CDR3 size: 14 residues. Germline loops: CDR1 SNHLY, CDR2 FYNNEI. DNA for the CDR3: TGTGCCAGCAGTCCCACAGGGGCGGGGGTCGGCTACACCTTC. Encoded protein: CASSPTGAGVGYTF. The variable domain in full, with the rest retrieved from reference TRBV2 and TRBJ1-2, is EPEVTQTPSHQVTQMGQEVILRCVPISNHLYFYWYRQILGQKVEFLVSFYNNEISEKSEIFDDQFSVERPDGSNFTLKIRSTKLEDSAMYFCASSPTGAGVGYTFGSGTRLTVV.